The 23 T cell receptor beta chains reported below all come from one sample, sequenced in a study of blood T cells in healthy people across ages. The second PCR ran about 7 to 12 cycles with a sample-barcoded 5' primer and J-beta primers. TCRdb analysed the 5' RACE reads with MiXCR anew, one entry per CDR3 protein. The sample shows roughly 1.9 million distinct CDR3 sequences, 39% of them seen only once. Sequencing was performed on blood. These receptors were obtained from a human donor in good health.

This clonotype has just one count. The chain employs TRBV5-1 and TRBJ2-7; 9 positions agree with TRBD1. Per germline, CDR1 SGHRS and CDR2 YFSETQ. The CDR3 is made up of 17 amino acids. V lost 1 base and J lost 6; bases outside the gene matches: 14. CDR3 nucleotides: TGCGCCAGCAGCTTGATAGTAGCGGCGGACAGGGGTCGCGAGCAGTACTTC. Protein product: CASSLIVAADRGREQYF.

V usage is TRBV7-8 and J usage is TRBJ1-5; no clear D gene. V lost 0 bases and J lost 2, with 8 bases in between. Germline V gene sequence: CDR1 SGHVS, CDR2 FQNEAQ. The CDR3 is 15 amino acids. In nucleotides, the CDR3 is TGTGCCAGCAGCTTAGCTGGTGAGCGCAATCAGCCCCAGCATTTT. Residues: CASSLAGERNQPQHF.

A word on this clonotype: One end of the junction is discordant with germline, which a read error may explain. The chain links TRBV10-3 to TRBJ2-3, with TRBD1 matching over 9 bases. The length of the CDR3 is 16 residues. Germline loops: CDR1 ENHRY, CDR2 SYGVKD. CDR3 DNA: TGTGCCATCAGTGAGTCGGGGACAGGGACGACAGATACGCGGTATTTT. This sequence encodes CAISESGTGTTDTRYF.

This chain links TRBV4-1 with TRBJ2-4; D is ambiguous. The DNA end is more similar to TRBJ2-7, so the J call may be wrong. This CDR3 spans 13 amino acids. Looked up from germline, CDR1 is MGHRA and CDR2 is YSYEKL. The CDR3 region has the DNA TGCGCCAGCAGCCAGGTCCCCTTCTACGAGCAGTACTTC. Translated, it gives CASSQVPFYEQYF.

The sample holds many counts of this clonotype. One junction end disagrees with the germline gene, perhaps due to a read error. The chain employs TRBV5-1 and TRBJ1-1, with D uncertain. The CDR3 loop spans 14 amino acids. CDR1 SGHRS and CDR2 YFSETQ come from the germline V gene. The CDR3 loop is CASSLTGLDTEAFF. CDR3 bases: TGTGCCAGCAGCTTGACTGGACTGGACACTGAAGCTTTCTTT. The full variable domain, completed using reference TRBV5-1 and TRBJ1-1, is KAGVTQTPRYLIKTRGQQVTLSCSPISGHRSVSWYQQTPGQGLQFLFEYFSETQRNKGNFPGRFSGRQFSNSRSEMNVSTLELGDSALYLCASSLTGLDTEAFFGQGTRLTVV.

The chain links TRBV5-8 to TRBJ2-7; possibly TRBD2 for D (6 bases). Germline values: CDR1 SGHTS, CDR2 YDEGEE. The CDR3 covers 15 residues. Trimming took 4 bases from V and 0 from J, leaving 14 bases between them. This chain's CDR3 is CASSTSGTSSYEQYF. In DNA form, the CDR3 reads TGTGCCAGCAGCACCTCCGGGACTTCCTCCTACGAGCAGTACTTC.

The rearrangement links TRBV2 to TRBJ1-1, with 7 nucleotides matching TRBD1. The CDR3 totals 15 residues. CDR1 is SNHLY, CDR2 FYNNEI, per germline. Trimming removed 6 bases from V and 1 base from J; junction bases left unmatched: 8. The CDR3 DNA reads TGTGCCAGCAGCTCTAGACAGGGCACGAACACTGAAGCTTTCTTT. The encoded protein is CASSSRQGTNTEAFF.

This sequence joins TRBV7-8 and TRBJ1-1; perhaps TRBD1 as D (5 bases). V lost 5 bases to trimming and J lost 3 bases, with 16 bases between them. This CDR3 has 15 residues. Germline CDR1 reads SGHVS; CDR2 reads FQNEAQ. The CDR3 sequence: CASSAQGAVDTEAFF. CDR3 DNA: TGTGCCAGCAGCGCCCAGGGTGCGGTCGACACTGAAGCTTTCTTT.

V and J are TRBV4-1 and TRBJ1-3; D gene ambiguous. Germline CDR1 is MGHRA and CDR2 is YSYEKL. The CDR3 consists of 17 residues. V was shortened by 5 bases and J by 0 bases, with 17 bases between the two germline ends. CDR3 sequence (DNA): TGCGCCAGCAGCACCCAGACGACCTCTAGCTCTGGAAACACCATATATTTT. Translating it yields CASSTQTTSSSGNTIYF.

Worth noting for this clonotype: A read error may produce the germline difference seen at one junction end. The chain employs TRBV20-1 and TRBJ1-1; D uncertain. The germline V gene has CDR1 DFQATT and CDR2 SNEGSKA (reference sequence). The CDR3 totals 12 residues. The chain's CDR3 is CSASLEHTEAFF. CDR3 nucleotides: TGCAGTGCTAGCCTCGAGCACACGGAAGCTTTCTTT.

J is TRBJ1-2 and V is TRBV12-3 or TRBV12-4; no firm D call. CDR3 length equals 13 residues. V lost 3 bases and J lost 7, with 12 bases in between. The CDR3 nucleotides read TGTGCCAGCAGTTTCCGGCAGGATCGTGGCTACACCTTC. Its translation: CASSFRQDRGYTF.

J is TRBJ2-1 and V is TRBV24-1; 12 bases match TRBD2. Looked up from germline, CDR1 is KGHDR and CDR2 is SFDVKD. Trimming took 4 bases from V and 6 from J; bases not matched to a gene: 9. The CDR3 runs to 17 residues. This CDR3 is CATSDNFRTSGINEQFF. The DNA for the CDR3 is TGTGCCACCAGTGACAACTTCCGGACTAGCGGGATCAATGAGCAGTTCTTC.

Only a few counts were recorded for this clonotype. The rearrangement links TRBV27 to TRBJ2-7, with 7 bases that match TRBD2. Germline assignment: CDR1 MNHEY and CDR2 SMNVEV (reference sequence). V shed 3 bases, J shed 6 bases, and the junction held 2 bases outside the gene matches. The CDR3 totals 12 residues. Written as DNA, the CDR3 is TGTGCCAGCAGTTTTTGGGGGGGCGAGCAGTACTTC. Its protein is CASSFWGGEQYF.

The chain is built from TRBV2 and TRBJ1-5, with 7 bases matching TRBD1. Germline CDR1 is SNHLY and CDR2 is FYNNEI. The CDR3 totals 16 residues. Trimming took 5 bases from V and 3 from J; bases not matched to a gene: 10. CDR3 amino acids: CASSLLQGRYNQPQHF. CDR3 nucleotide sequence: TGTGCCAGCAGTCTGTTACAGGGGCGCTACAATCAGCCCCAGCATTTT. The full variable domain, in which reference TRBV2 and TRBJ1-5 provide the parts outside the CDR3, is EPEVTQTPSHQVTQMGQEVILRCVPISNHLYFYWYRQILGQKVEFLVSFYNNEISEKSEIFDDQFSVERPDGSNFTLKIRSTKLEDSAMYFCASSLLQGRYNQPQHFGDGTRLSIL.

This clonotype has more than one count but fewer than ten. The chain recombines TRBV11-2 with TRBJ2-1; D remains ambiguous. The length of the CDR3 is 15 residues. Germline assignment: CDR1 SGHAT and CDR2 FQNNGV. V lost 8 bases, J lost 2 bases, and 16 bases lay in between. The CDR3: CASQVGSGTYNEQFF. The DNA of the CDR3 is TGTGCCAGCCAAGTCGGTTCCGGAACCTACAATGAGCAGTTCTTC.

This chain connects TRBV20-1 to TRBJ2-2, with 10 bases aligning to TRBD1. V lost 0 bases to trimming and J lost 6 bases; unmatched junction nucleotides: 7. Per germline, CDR1 DFQATT and CDR2 SNEGSKA (reference sequence). The CDR3 is 16 amino acids. The CDR3 DNA follows: TGCAGTGCTAGAGATCCGGACAGGGGGATTGCCGGGGAGCTGTTTTTT. This translates into CSARDPDRGIAGELFF.

This clonotype was seen just once. This chain uses TRBV5-1 with TRBJ2-1, with D perhaps matching TRBD1 or TRBD2 (6 bases each). V lost 4 bases, J lost 8 bases, and 22 bases lay in between. This CDR3 spans 16 amino acids. Germline assignment: CDR1 SGHRS and CDR2 YFSETQ. CDR3 residues: CASSLSRGDAWYEQFF. CDR3 sequence (DNA): TGCGCCAGCAGCCTTTCTAGGGGGGACGCGTGGTATGAGCAGTTCTTC.

This clonotype has only a few counts. The chain uses TRBV6-1 and TRBJ1-2; tentative D call: TRBD1 (5 bases). The ends were cut back, 7 bases at V and 4 bases at J, with 13 bases in the middle. CDR1 is MNHNS, CDR2 SASEGT, per germline. The length of the CDR3 is 13 residues. For the CDR3, the DNA is TGTGCCAGCAAACCCGGGACGGGCTATGGCTACACCTTC. As protein: CASKPGTGYGYTF.

This chain joins TRBV7-2 and TRBJ2-5; TRBD2 agrees at 8 bases. Germline assignment: CDR1 SGHTA and CDR2 FQGNSA. The trim removed 7 bases at V and 5 bases at J, leaving 9 bases unmatched. The CDR3 has 14 residues. CDR3 in DNA: TGTGCCAGCACCCGGGGGGGCCGGGCGGAGACCCAGTACTTC. This gives the protein CASTRGGRAETQYF.

The rearrangement links TRBV6-5 to TRBJ1-6; D gene ambiguous. The CDR3 length is 16 residues. The germline V gene has CDR1 MNHEY and CDR2 SVGAGI. The V gene lost 0 bases and the J gene lost 4 bases, with 10 bases spanning the gap. DNA of the CDR3: TGTGCCAGCAGTTACTCCTCAATCACGTATAATTCACCCCTCCACTTT. Protein product: CASSYSSITYNSPLHF.

This clonotype was seen at least ten times. The chain recombines TRBV20-1 with TRBJ1-1, with D perhaps TRBD1 (6 bases). V dropped 6 bases and J dropped 1 base, with 15 bases sitting between them. Germline CDR1 DFQATT, CDR2 SNEGSKA (reference sequence). This CDR3 region has 14 residues. The CDR3 DNA reads as TGCAGTGCCTATAGGGGACATGAGAACACTGAAGCTTTCTTT. This sequence encodes CSAYRGHENTEAFF.

V is TRBV5-1 and J is TRBJ2-7; TRBD1 agrees at 8 bases. In germline, CDR1 is SGHRS, CDR2 YFSETQ. V lost 0 bases to trimming and J lost 4 bases; unmatched junction nucleotides: 9. This CDR3 region has 16 residues. The CDR3 nucleotides are TGCGCCAGCAGCTTGGCTGGGGACAGGTTCCGATACGAGCAGTACTTC. It encodes CASSLAGDRFRYEQYF.

In its sample, this clonotype was seen a few times. The chain recombines TRBV9 with TRBJ2-6, with D uncertain. The length of the CDR3 is 15 residues. V gave up 1 base and J gave up 1 base, with 6 bases separating them. Germline V CDR1 and CDR2: SGDLS, YYNGEE. CDR3 in amino acids: CASSVTASGANVLTF. The CDR3 nucleotides read TGTGCCAGCAGCGTAACAGCGTCTGGGGCCAACGTCCTGACTTTC.